This T cell receptor beta chain comes out of a study of CD4 T cells in relation to SARS-CoV-2 and coronaviruses. The overall study: TCR beta CDR3s were sequenced after roughly ten-day antigen culture of PBMCs. Negative control cultures got HIV-1 Nef peptides or no peptide.

The V gene's germline CDR1 is GTSNPN and CDR2 SVGIG (reference sequence). V was pared by 1 base and J by 10 bases, with 10 bases of the junction left unmatched. The CDR3 runs to 14 residues. As regards this clone: Its target is not known.

Unexposed donor CD4+ T cells date from about 2011-2018, before the COVID-19 pandemic. After approximately 10 days of culture, CD4+ T cells were isolated. The method was immunoSEQ multiplex PCR; TCRdb's version includes in-frame clones alone and lacks a portion of them. The sample includes about 26,000 clones, around 73% seen only once; the top ten take roughly 21%. The receptor was isolated from a human donor in good health. The chain couples TRBV30 to TRBJ2-1, with 7 bases identical to TRBD2. Sequenced input: CD4+ T cells from PBMCs, cultured in vitro. CDR3 nucleotide sequence: TGTGCCTGGAGTGGCAGCGGGGATGGCATCGAGCAGTTCTTC. Protein product: CAWSGSGDGIEQFF.